This T cell receptor (beta chain) is from a study of shared clonotypes between healthy human individuals. Findings and limits, study-wide: Among several donors, approximately 5% of naive CD4 clonotypes were found in common.

The CDR3 sequence is 14 residues long. Germline loops: CDR1 GTSNPN, CDR2 SVGIG (reference sequence). V lost 2 bases, J lost 9 bases, and 17 bases lay in between. Libraries were prepared by immunoSEQ multiplex PCR; TCRdb keeps only in-frame clonotypes and omits some of them. The sample consists of some 2 million clones, roughly 96% of them appearing once. On this clone: Antigen unknown.

The receptor's source is a young man in good health. The specimen sequenced was naive CD4+ T cells sorted from blood. Indicated subset: CD45RA+ positively selected. The genes are TRBV30 and TRBJ1-5; D may be TRBD1 (5 bases). The CDR3: CAWSTMTAQGPQHF. The DNA for the CDR3 is TGTGCCTGGAGTACAATGACAGCACAAGGGCCCCAGCATTTT.